This T cell receptor (beta chain) is from a study of cytomegalovirus exposure and HLA in healthy donors. About this clone: Its antigen is currently unknown. The sample holds other DNA sequences that translate to the same CDR3.

Separate from the approximately 730-subject first cohort, the roughly 120-subject validation cohort was the one that the donors belonged to. Produced via immunoSEQ multiplex PCR; TCRdb's table is partial and in-frame only. The table lists about 130,000 clones, nearly 90% of them singletons. Trimming left V 0 bases short and J 1 base short, with 7 bases between. Germline V gene sequence: CDR1 SGHRS, CDR2 YFSETQ. The CDR3 consists of 14 residues. Broader study findings: Three of the chains that were CMV-associated were confirmed in vitro to be specific for CMV antigens.

This receptor was taken from a woman between 18 and 30 years old in good health and CMV-seronegative. The genes are TRBV5-1 and TRBJ1-1; D is uncertain. Sequenced input: PBMCs. Here the CDR3 DNA reads TGCGCCAGCAGCTTGGCCTCAGGGAACACTGAAGCTTTCTTT. It encodes CASSLASGNTEAFF. Full variable domain (outside the CDR3, taken from reference TRBV5-1 and TRBJ1-1): KAGVTQTPRYLIKTRGQQVTLSCSPISGHRSVSWYQQTPGQGLQFLFEYFSETQRNKGNFPGRFSGRQFSNSRSEMNVSTLELGDSALYLCASSLASGNTEAFFGQGTRLTVV.